Listed below are T cell receptor beta chains from one sample, sequenced in a study of OX40 agonist ivuxolimab in advanced cancers. TCRdb's copy holds only in-frame clones and misses some; the assay was immunoSEQ multiplex PCR. The sample carries approximately 28,000 clones, around 90% recorded once. This specimen consisted of CD4+ or CD8+ T cells sorted from blood, obtained in a trial of the OX40 agonist ivuxolimab. All receptors come from an adult with an advanced solid tumor such as melanoma, head and neck, liver or kidney cancer. Both conserved end residues are part of each CDR3. The D gene is left open where the match is weak. Expanded clones are given a class, and other clones once, few, many or no size at all.

TRBV6-5	-	TRBD1	TRBJ2-7	CASSPGGGNEQYF	TGTGCCAGCAGTCCAGGGGGCGGAAACGAGCAGTACTTC
TRBV2	-	TRBD1	TRBJ1-1	CANTGQMNTEAFF	TGTGCCAATACGGGACAGATGAACACTGAAGCTTTCTTT
TRBV4-1	few	-	TRBJ1-2	CASSQDRANYGYTF	TGCGCCAGCAGCCAGGACAGAGCTAACTATGGCTACACCTTC
TRBV7-1	once	TRBD1	TRBJ2-7	CASSLEVGQGVYEQYF	TGTGCCAGCAGCTTAGAGGTGGGTCAGGGGGTCTACGAGCAGTACTTC
TRBV7-9	few	TRBD2	TRBJ2-7	CASSKESGSYYEQYF	TGTGCCAGCAGTAAAGAGAGCGGGAGTTACTACGAGCAGTACTTC
TRBV28	medium-sized	-	TRBJ2-4	CASTAGSNIQYF	TGTGCCAGCACGGCGGGGTCAAACATTCAGTACTTC
TRBV7-7	-	TRBD2	TRBJ2-2	CASSPYAGGANTGELFF	TGTGCTAGCAGCCCCTACGCGGGAGGAGCGAACACCGGGGAGCTGTTTTTT
TRBV13	few	-	TRBJ1-1	CASSQLRFGAGAAFF	TGTGCCAGCAGCCAGTTACGATTCGGGGCGGGCGCAGCTTTCTTT
TRBV7-9	-	-	TRBJ2-3	CASSLDVLSDTQYF	TGTGCCAGCAGCTTAGATGTTTTGTCAGATACGCAGTATTTT
TRBV7-7	-	TRBD1	TRBJ2-5	CASSAHRDREETQYF	TGTGCTAGCAGCGCTCACCGGGACAGGGAAGAGACCCAGTACTTC
TRBV6-5	-	-	TRBJ2-3	CASSYSLREGRDTQYF	TGTGCCAGCAGTTACTCGCTAAGGGAAGGGAGAGATACGCAGTATTTT
TRBV21-1	-	-	TRBJ2-5	CASTEGGGHETQYF	TGTGCCAGCACCGAGGGAGGGGGACATGAGACCCAGTACTTC
TRBV14	once	-	TRBJ2-7	CASSLTNTYEQYF	TGTGCCAGCAGCCTCACGAACACCTACGAGCAGTACTTC
TRBV27	-	TRBD2	TRBJ2-7	CASSVGTSGRSEQYF	TGTGCCAGCAGTGTGGGGACTAGCGGGAGGAGTGAGCAGTACTTC
TRBV9	-	-	TRBJ2-3	CASSVEQKRADTQYF	TGTGCCAGCAGCGTAGAGCAGAAGAGAGCAGATACGCAGTATTTT
TRBV13	once	TRBD1	TRBJ1-2	CASSKDRPANYGYTF	TGTGCCAGCAGCAAGGACAGGCCAGCTAACTATGGCTACACCTTC
TRBV7-8	-	-	TRBJ2-7	CASSPQTGDMYEQYF	TGTGCCAGCAGCCCCCAGACAGGCGACATGTACGAGCAGTACTTC
TRBV7-3	-	TRBD1	TRBJ2-1	CASSKDRDQFYNEQFF	TGTGCCAGCAGCAAAGACAGGGATCAATTCTACAATGAGCAGTTCTTC
TRBV30	-	-	TRBJ1-1	CAWSVFQSHTEAFF	TGTGCCTGGAGTGTATTTCAGAGTCACACTGAAGCTTTCTTT
TRBV5-6	-	TRBD1	TRBJ2-3	CASSSGTVGTQYF	TGTGCCAGCAGCTCGGGGACAGTCGGTACGCAGTATTTT
TRBV29-1	-	-	TRBJ2-2	CSVGGSRTGELFF	TGCAGCGTTGGGGGGTCGCGGACCGGGGAGCTGTTTTTT
TRBV11-2	-	-	TRBJ1-2	CASSLGGGDYGYTF	TGTGCCAGCAGCTTGGGAGGGGGGGACTATGGCTACACCTTC
TRBV13	-	-	TRBJ2-1	CASSSSPNEQFF	TGTGCCAGCAGCTCTAGCCCAAATGAGCAGTTCTTC
TRBV27	-	TRBD1	TRBJ2-1	CASSLQGPYNEQFF	TGTGCCAGCAGCCTACAGGGGCCCTACAATGAGCAGTTCTTC
TRBV28	-	-	TRBJ2-7	CASSYLGPYEQYF	TGTGCCAGCAGTTACCTCGGTCCCTACGAGCAGTACTTC
TRBV19	-	TRBD1	TRBJ2-3	CASSIGQGVLSTDTQYF	TGTGCCAGTAGTATCGGACAGGGTGTTTTAAGTACAGATACGCAGTATTTT
TRBV28	once	-	TRBJ2-1	CASRLTIVDEQFF	TGTGCCAGCAGATTGACAATCGTGGATGAGCAGTTCTTC
TRBV19	once	-	TRBJ1-5	CASSIPLQGGWQPQHF	TGTGCCAGTAGTATACCTCTACAGGGTGGGTGGCAGCCCCAGCATTTT
TRBV4-2	-	-	TRBJ1-6	CASSQDLGVYSYNSPLHF	TGTGCCAGCAGCCAAGATTTGGGGGTCTACTCCTATAATTCACCCCTCCACTTT
TRBV11-3	-	TRBD1	TRBJ2-1	CASSLGTGEYNEQFF	TGTGCCAGCAGCTTAGGTACAGGGGAGTACAATGAGCAGTTCTTC
TRBV6-1	-	-	TRBJ2-7	CASSEEIGGAPYEQYF	TGTGCCAGCAGTGAAGAGATCGGGGGTGCCCCCTACGAGCAGTACTTC
TRBV11-2	-	-	TRBJ2-2	CASSLSRGNTGELFF	TGTGCCAGCAGCCTAAGTCGGGGTAACACCGGGGAGCTGTTTTTT
TRBV6-5	-	-	TRBJ2-3	CASGTMPDTQYF	TGTGCCAGCGGGACCATGCCGGATACGCAGTATTTT
TRBV27	medium-sized	TRBD2	TRBJ2-5	CASSLRGSGGQETQYF	TGTGCCAGCAGTTTACGAGGTAGCGGGGGACAAGAGACCCAGTACTTC
TRBV29-1	-	-	TRBJ2-3	CSVGGTTDTQYF	TGCAGCGTCGGGGGAACCACAGATACGCAGTATTTT
TRBV4-1	-	TRBD2	TRBJ2-4	CASSQVLSGGGAKNIQYF	TGCGCCAGCAGCCAAGTCCTGAGCGGCGGGGGAGCCAAAAACATTCAGTACTTC
TRBV19	-	TRBD1	TRBJ2-5	CASSITGVFQETQYF	TGTGCCAGTAGTATTACAGGGGTTTTCCAAGAGACCCAGTACTTC
TRBV4-3	once	TRBD1	TRBJ1-1	CASSQDRTNTEAFF	TGCGCCAGCAGCCAGGACAGGACCAACACTGAAGCTTTCTTT
TRBV18	-	TRBD1	TRBJ1-2	CASSPPGQGAYGYTF	TGTGCCAGCTCACCGCCGGGACAGGGGGCCTATGGCTACACCTTC
TRBV5-1	-	TRBD1	TRBJ2-5	CASSIGQAGAETQYF	TGCGCCAGCAGCATTGGACAGGCTGGTGCGGAGACCCAGTACTTC
TRBV7-6	-	-	TRBJ1-1	CASSLGGRALTTEAFF	TGTGCCAGCAGCTTAGGCGGCAGAGCCTTGACGACTGAAGCTTTCTTT
TRBV27	-	-	TRBJ2-7	CASSFGEDYEQYF	TGTGCCAGCAGTTTCGGGGAAGATTACGAGCAGTACTTC
TRBV4-3	-	TRBD1	TRBJ2-3	CASSQGQGPGADTQYF	TGCGCCAGCAGCCAAGGACAGGGACCGGGCGCAGATACGCAGTATTTT
TRBV29-1	-	-	TRBJ1-1	CSLQLPEYTEAFF	TGCAGCCTACAGCTCCCGGAGTACACTGAAGCTTTCTTT
TRBV9	-	-	TRBJ1-3	CASSVGRNSGNTIYF	TGTGCCAGCAGCGTAGGGAGGAACTCTGGAAACACCATATATTTT
TRBV7-9	-	TRBD1	TRBJ2-5	CASSPKGQGEETQYF	TGTGCCAGCAGCCCGAAGGGACAGGGAGAAGAGACCCAGTACTTC
TRBV28	-	TRBD1	TRBJ2-7	CASNSAGTGVEEQYF	TGTGCCAGCAATTCCGCCGGGACAGGGGTCGAGGAGCAGTACTTC
TRBV28	-	TRBD2	TRBJ2-7	CASSLLAGVRLEQYF	TGTGCCAGCAGTTTATTAGCGGGGGTAAGGTTGGAGCAGTACTTC
TRBV9	-	-	TRBJ2-5	CASSETEIQETQYF	TGTGCCAGCAGCGAGACAGAAATCCAAGAGACCCAGTACTTC
TRBV27	-	-	TRBJ1-5	CASSVPGQPQHF	TGTGCCAGCAGTGTCCCTGGTCAGCCCCAGCATTTT
TRBV18	once	-	TRBJ1-1	CASSQEGWSGMNTEAFF	TGTGCCAGCTCACAGGAGGGGTGGAGTGGCATGAACACTGAAGCTTTCTTT
TRBV4-3	-	-	TRBJ1-2	CASSQDGRSYTF	TGCGCCAGCAGCCAAGATGGGAGGAGCTACACCTTC
TRBV28	-	TRBD1	TRBJ2-7	CASSTKTGAAYEQYF	TGTGCCAGCAGTACGAAGACAGGGGCGGCCTACGAGCAGTACTTC